These 8 T cell receptor beta chains originate from one sample sequenced in a study of early T cells in non-severe SARS-CoV-2 infection. TCRdb analysed the 5' RACE reads with MiXCR anew, one entry per CDR3 protein. Among about 63,000 distinct CDR3 sequences listed, about an eighth were seen once. The sequencing sample was made of whole blood. These receptors were collected from an adult who was a healthcare worker with PCR-confirmed SARS-CoV-2 infection or an uninfected control (not recorded which).

This clonotype was found many times. The J gene is TRBJ2-3, the V gene TRBV11-2, with TRBD2 matching over 11 bases. The ends lost 6 bases at V and 0 bases at J; junction bases unmatched: 8. The CDR3 is 17 amino acids. Germline V gene lookup returns CDR1 SGHAT and CDR2 FQNNGV. For the CDR3, the DNA is TGTGCCAGCAGGTGGACTAGCGGGTTCTCTAGCACAGATACGCAGTATTTT. Translation gives CASRWTSGFSSTDTQYF.

This clonotype occurred many times. The V gene is TRBV7-2, the J gene TRBJ1-2, with D possibly matching TRBD1 (6 bases). V lost 3 bases and J lost 4, with 6 bases in between. Germline assignment: CDR1 SGHTA and CDR2 FQGNSA. There are 12 residues in the CDR3. CDR3 residues: CASSFRGYGYTF. CDR3 bases: TGTGCCAGCAGCTTCAGGGGCTATGGCTACACCTTC.

This clonotype has ten or more counts. The chain employs TRBV6-6 and TRBJ2-7, with D unclear. The length of the CDR3 is 14 residues. V was cut by 5 bases and J by 0 bases, with 11 bases left in between. Germline loops: CDR1 MNHNY, CDR2 SVGAGI (reference sequence). CDR3 residues: CASSIGVPSYEQYF. The CDR3 DNA is TGTGCCAGCAGTATAGGAGTGCCCTCCTACGAGCAGTACTTC.

In this sample, this clonotype turned up many times. The chain recombines TRBV11-2 with TRBJ2-5; unclear D gene. The CDR3 has 13 residues. Trimming pared 3 bases from V and 1 base from J, leaving 6 bases between. The germline V gene has CDR1 SGHAT and CDR2 FQNNGV. The CDR3 sequence: CASSFGSQETQYF. The DNA of the CDR3 is TGTGCCAGCAGCTTTGGGTCCCAAGAGACCCAGTACTTC.

This clonotype appeared many times. The V and J genes are TRBV10-2 and TRBJ2-5, with TRBD1 matching 12 bases. Germline CDR1 is WSHSY and CDR2 is SAAADI. This CDR3 is 14 amino acids long. With 6 bases clipped from V and 5 bases from J, the junction kept 4 bases outside the gene matches. This CDR3 is CASSGTGGEETQYF. CDR3 coding DNA: TGCGCCAGCAGCGGGACAGGGGGCGAGGAGACCCAGTACTTC.

The chain is built from TRBV6-5 and TRBJ2-2, with 7 bases aligning to TRBD1. CDR1 is MNHEY and CDR2 is SVGAGI in the germline V gene. V dropped 5 bases and J dropped 4; count of bases not matched to a gene: 1. The CDR3 spans 13 residues. The CDR3 here is CASSRDSTGELFF. DNA for the CDR3: TGTGCCAGCAGTCGGGACAGCACCGGGGAGCTGTTTTTT.

The chain recombines TRBV7-2 with TRBJ1-5; 7 nucleotides line up with TRBD1. V was clipped by 5 bases and J by 4 bases; unmatched bases: 2. Germline values: CDR1 SGHTA, CDR2 FQGNSA. The CDR3 is made up of 13 amino acids. The DNA for the CDR3 is TGTGCCAGCAGCCCGGACAGGAATCAGCCCCAGCATTTT. Its protein is CASSPDRNQPQHF.

V and J are TRBV7-2 and TRBJ2-3, with 10 bases fitting TRBD1. This CDR3 has 16 amino acids. Germline trimming cut 5 bases from V and 4 bases from J; bases unmatched to any gene: 9. Germline CDR1 SGHTA, CDR2 FQGNSA. CDR3 nucleotide sequence: TGTGCCAGCAGCGCAGGGACAGGGGTGTTAGCAGATACGCAGTATTTT. Residues: CASSAGTGVLADTQYF.